These 2 T cell receptor beta chains came from one sample sequenced in a study of blood T cells in healthy people across ages. Primers used in a second PCR of about 6 to 12 cycles were a sample-barcoded 5' primer and a J-beta primer mix. TCRdb passed the 5' RACE reads through MiXCR, listing each CDR3 protein once. Of around 1,500,000 distinct CDR3 sequences listed, 28% were seen once; the top ten hold 7.7%. Sequencing was done on a sample of blood. The receptors originated from a woman aged 30 to 39 in good health.

This clonotype has a handful of counts. V and J are TRBV11-2 and TRBJ2-6; D ambiguous. CDR3 length: 14 amino acids. Trimming pared 8 bases from V and 4 bases from J, leaving 12 bases between. Per the germline V gene, CDR1 is SGHAT and CDR2 is FQNNGV. In nucleotides, the CDR3 is TGTGCCAGCCTCGATTGGCGGGGGGCCAACGTCCTGACTTTC. Its translation is CASLDWRGANVLTF. Based on the CDR3 plus reference TRBV11-2 and TRBJ2-6, the full variable domain is EAGVAQSPRYKIIEKRQSVAFWCNPISGHATLYWYQQILGQGPKLLIQFQNNGVVDDSQLPKDRFSAERLKGVDSTLKIQPAKLEDSAVYLCASLDWRGANVLTFGAGSRLTVL.

This clonotype showed up just a few times. The chain combines TRBV3-1 with TRBJ2-3, with TRBD2 identical over 8 bases. This CDR3 region has 15 residues. Losses at the gene ends were 1 base for V and 6 bases for J; bases not matched to a gene: 6. CDR1 and CDR2 from the germline V gene are LGHDT and YNNKEL (reference sequence). CDR3 amino acids: CASSQGAREVDTQYF. In DNA form, the CDR3 reads TGTGCCAGCAGCCAAGGGGCGCGGGAGGTTGATACGCAGTATTTT.